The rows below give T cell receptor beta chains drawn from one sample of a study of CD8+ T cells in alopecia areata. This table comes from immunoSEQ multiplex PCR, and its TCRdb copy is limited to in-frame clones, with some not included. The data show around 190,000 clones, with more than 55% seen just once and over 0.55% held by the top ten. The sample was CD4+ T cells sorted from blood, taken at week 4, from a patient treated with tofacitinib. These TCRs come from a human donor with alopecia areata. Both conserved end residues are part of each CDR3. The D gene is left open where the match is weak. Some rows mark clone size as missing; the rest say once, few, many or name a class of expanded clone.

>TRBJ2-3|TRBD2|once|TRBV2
CAVSAGSSSTDTQYF
TGTGCCGTCTCAGCGGGGTCCTCTAGCACAGATACGCAGTATTTT
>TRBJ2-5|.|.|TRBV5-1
CASSLGQTSLKTQYF
TGCGCCAGCAGCTTGGGTCAGACCTCTTTGAAGACCCAGTACTTC
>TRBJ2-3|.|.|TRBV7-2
CASSLRLDVTQYF
TGTGCCAGCAGCTTACGTTTGGATGTGACGCAGTATTTT
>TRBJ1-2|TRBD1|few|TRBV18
CASSPRQGDGYGYTF
TGTGCCAGCTCACCAAGACAGGGAGACGGCTATGGCTACACCTTC
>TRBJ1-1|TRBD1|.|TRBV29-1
CSVEAPSNRGYTEAFF
TGCAGCGTTGAAGCTCCCTCCAACAGGGGGTACACTGAAGCTTTCTTT
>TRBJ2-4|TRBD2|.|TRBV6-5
CASSYSRAGSKNIQYF
TGTGCCAGCAGTTACTCGAGAGCGGGATCCAAAAACATTCAGTACTTC
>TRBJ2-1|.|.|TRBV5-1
CASSLDRTPYNEQFF
TGCGCCAGCAGCTTGGATCGGACTCCCTACAATGAGCAGTTCTTC
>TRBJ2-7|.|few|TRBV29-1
CSVGREPYEQYF
TGCAGCGTTGGACGGGAACCCTACGAGCAGTACTTC
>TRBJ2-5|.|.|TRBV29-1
CSVESRGAGETQYF
TGCAGCGTTGAATCAAGGGGCGCGGGGGAGACCCAGTACTTC
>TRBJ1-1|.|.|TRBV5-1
CASSPRGRGTEAFF
TGCGCCAGCAGCCCGAGGGGCCGGGGCACTGAAGCTTTCTTT
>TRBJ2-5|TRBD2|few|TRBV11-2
CASSPTSGIAKTQYF
TGTGCCAGCAGCCCGACTAGCGGGATTGCAAAGACCCAGTACTTC
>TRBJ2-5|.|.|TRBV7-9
CASSFSRTALEETQYF
TGTGCCAGCAGCTTTTCCAGGACAGCCCTGGAGGAGACCCAGTACTTC
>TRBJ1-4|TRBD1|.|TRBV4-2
CASSQDDAQGVTNEKLFF
TGTGCCAGCAGCCAAGATGATGCCCAGGGGGTGACTAATGAAAAACTGTTTTTT
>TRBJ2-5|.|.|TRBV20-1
CSARRLETQYF
TGCAGTGCTAGGAGATTGGAGACCCAGTACTTC
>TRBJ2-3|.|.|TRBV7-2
CASSLAGDRRAQYF
TGTGCCAGCAGCTTAGCGGGTGACCGACGGGCGCAGTATTTT
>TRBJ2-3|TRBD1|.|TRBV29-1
CSVGQGAFSDTQYF
TGCAGCGTTGGACAGGGGGCTTTCTCAGATACGCAGTATTTT
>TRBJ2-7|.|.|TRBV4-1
CASSPPISPYEQYF
TGCGCCAGCAGCCCGCCTATCAGCCCCTACGAGCAGTACTTC
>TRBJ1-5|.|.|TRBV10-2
CASSESSGTAKEHF
TGCGCCAGCAGTGAGTCGAGTGGCACCGCAAAGGAGCATTTT
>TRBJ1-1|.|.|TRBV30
CAWSVVKNTEAFF
TGTGCCTGGAGCGTTGTTAAGAACACTGAAGCTTTCTTT
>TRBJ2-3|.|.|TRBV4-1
CASRKSVLLTDTQYF
TGCGCCAGCAGAAAATCGGTACTCCTCACAGATACGCAGTATTTT
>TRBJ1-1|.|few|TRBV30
CAWSFRKQAAFF
TGTGCCTGGAGTTTCCGGAAACAAGCCGCTTTCTTT
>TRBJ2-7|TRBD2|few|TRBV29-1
CSAGTSGSYEQYF
TGCAGCGCCGGGACTAGCGGCTCCTACGAGCAGTACTTC
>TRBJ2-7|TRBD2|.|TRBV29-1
CSAGRDEQYF
TGCAGCGCCGGGAGGGACGAGCAGTACTTC
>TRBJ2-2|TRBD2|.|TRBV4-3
CASSQAASGSAGELFF
TGCGCCAGCAGCCAAGCGGCTAGCGGGAGTGCCGGGGAGCTGTTTTTT
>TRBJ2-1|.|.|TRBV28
CASSFYNEQFF
TGTGCCAGCAGTTTCTATAATGAGCAGTTCTTC
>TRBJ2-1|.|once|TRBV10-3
CAISESTSSNEQFF
TGTGCCATCAGTGAGTCCACTAGCTCCAATGAGCAGTTCTTC
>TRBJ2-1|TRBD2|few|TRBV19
CASSFSGGVAYNEQFF
TGTGCCAGTAGTTTTAGCGGGGGAGTCGCCTACAATGAGCAGTTCTTC
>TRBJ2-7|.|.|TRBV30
CAWSVPMLQTYEQYF
TGTGCCTGGAGTGTACCGATGCTTCAAACCTACGAGCAGTACTTC
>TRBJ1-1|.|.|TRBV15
CATGKGGINTEAFF
TGTGCCACCGGCAAGGGCGGGATTAACACTGAAGCTTTCTTT
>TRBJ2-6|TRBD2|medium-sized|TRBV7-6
CASSFASGSSGANVLTF
TGTGCCAGCAGCTTCGCTAGCGGGAGCTCTGGGGCCAACGTCCTGACTTTC
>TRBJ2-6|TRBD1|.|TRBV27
CASSLRGQGAAGANVLTF
TGTGCCAGCAGTTTAAGGGGACAGGGGGCAGCTGGGGCCAACGTCCTGACTTTC
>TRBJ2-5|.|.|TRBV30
CAWSGGPQETQYF
TGTGCCTGGAGTGGGGGGCCTCAAGAGACCCAGTACTTC
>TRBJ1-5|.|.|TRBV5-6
CASSLWQGRNQPQHF
TGTGCCAGCAGCTTGTGGCAGGGCAGAAATCAGCCCCAGCATTTT
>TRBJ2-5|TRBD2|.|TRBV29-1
CSATEAGRGETQYF
TGCAGCGCCACGGAAGCGGGGCGAGGGGAGACCCAGTACTTC
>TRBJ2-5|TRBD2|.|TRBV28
CASSPRGLAGGEGTQYF
TGTGCCAGCAGTCCCCGGGGACTAGCGGGAGGAGAGGGGACCCAGTACTTC
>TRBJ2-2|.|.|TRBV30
CAFSSWGPTGELFF
TGTGCCTTTTCGTCCTGGGGGCCGACCGGGGAGCTGTTTTTT
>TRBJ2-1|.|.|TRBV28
CASIRLGGSDSYNEQFF
TGTGCCAGCATACGGTTAGGGGGATCCGACTCCTACAATGAGCAGTTCTTC
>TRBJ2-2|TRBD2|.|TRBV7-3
CASSLEGGRAAGELFF
TGTGCCAGCAGCTTGGAAGGCGGGAGGGCCGCCGGGGAGCTGTTTTTT
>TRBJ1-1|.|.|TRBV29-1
CSGGGVEAFF
TGCAGCGGGGGCGGGGTTGAAGCTTTCTTT
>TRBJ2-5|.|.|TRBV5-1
CASGRREETQYF
TGCGCCAGCGGCCGCAGGGAAGAGACCCAGTACTTC
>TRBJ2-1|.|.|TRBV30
CAWSVTLGGEQFF
TGTGCCTGGAGTGTGACTTTAGGAGGGGAGCAGTTCTTC
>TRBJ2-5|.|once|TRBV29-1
CSVDPDPGETQYF
TGCAGCGTTGACCCGGACCCGGGCGAGACCCAGTACTTC
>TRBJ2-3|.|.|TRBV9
CASSASSVFGFADTQYF
TGTGCCAGCAGCGCATCTTCGGTTTTTGGATTCGCAGATACGCAGTATTTT
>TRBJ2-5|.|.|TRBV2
CASSSRGVRSQETQYF
TGTGCCAGCAGTTCCCGGGGAGTGCGGTCCCAAGAGACCCAGTACTTC
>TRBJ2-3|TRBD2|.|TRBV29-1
CSLEGHTGTSWPESTDTQYF
TGCAGCCTTGAGGGACATACCGGGACTAGCTGGCCCGAAAGCACAGATACGCAGTATTTT
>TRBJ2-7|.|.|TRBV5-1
CASTMGRSNHEQYF
TGCGCCAGCACAATGGGGAGGTCCAACCACGAGCAGTACTTC